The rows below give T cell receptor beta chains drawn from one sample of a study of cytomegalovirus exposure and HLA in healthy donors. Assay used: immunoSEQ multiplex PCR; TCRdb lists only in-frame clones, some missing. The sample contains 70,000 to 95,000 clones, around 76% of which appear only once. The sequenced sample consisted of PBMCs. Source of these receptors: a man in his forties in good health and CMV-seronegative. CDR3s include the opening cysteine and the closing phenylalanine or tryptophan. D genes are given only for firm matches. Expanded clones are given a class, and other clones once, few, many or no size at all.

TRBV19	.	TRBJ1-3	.	CASSPISDSSGNTIYF	TGTGCCAGTAGCCCTATCTCGGACAGCTCTGGAAACACCATATATTTT
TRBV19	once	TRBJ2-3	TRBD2	CASSTTTSGMDTQYF	TGTGCCAGTAGTACGACGACTAGCGGGATGGATACGCAGTATTTT
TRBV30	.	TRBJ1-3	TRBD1	CAWSIRDRGSGNTIYF	TGTGCCTGGAGTATTCGGGACAGGGGCTCTGGAAACACCATATATTTT
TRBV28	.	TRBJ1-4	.	CASSVGGVRLFF	TGTGCCAGCAGCGTAGGAGGGGTGAGACTGTTTTTT
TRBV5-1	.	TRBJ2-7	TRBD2	CASSLAGRTSGRVYEQYF	TGCGCCAGCAGCTTGGCCGGGAGGACTAGCGGGAGGGTCTACGAGCAGTACTTC
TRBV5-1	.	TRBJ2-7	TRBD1	CASSSAGTGFYEQYF	TGCGCCAGCAGTTCCGCCGGGACAGGTTTCTACGAGCAGTACTTC
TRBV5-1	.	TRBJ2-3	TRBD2	CASSRAGGTDTQYF	TGCGCCAGCAGTAGGGCGGGAGGAACAGATACGCAGTATTTT
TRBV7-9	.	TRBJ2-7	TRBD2	CASGLARYEQYF	TGTGCCAGCGGACTAGCGCGCTACGAGCAGTACTTC
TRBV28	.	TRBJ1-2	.	CASSLARTGPLNTF	TGTGCCAGCAGTTTAGCTAGAACGGGTCCCCTTAACACCTTC
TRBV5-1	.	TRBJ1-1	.	CASSLQGPNTEAFF	TGCGCCAGCAGCTTACAGGGACCCAACACTGAAGCTTTCTTT
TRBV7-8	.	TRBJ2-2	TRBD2	CASKVGQRTSSGELFF	TGTGCCAGCAAAGTGGGGCAGCGGACTAGTTCAGGGGAGCTGTTTTTT
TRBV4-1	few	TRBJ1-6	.	CASSQDGLFNSPLHF	TGCGCCAGCAGCCAAGATGGGCTATTCAATTCACCCCTCCACTTT
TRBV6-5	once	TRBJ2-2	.	CASSYSGHRNTGELFF	TGTGCCAGCAGTTACTCAGGACACCGGAACACCGGGGAGCTGTTTTTT
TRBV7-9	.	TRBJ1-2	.	CASSLMAVYGYTF	TGTGCCAGCAGCTTAATGGCAGTATATGGCTACACCTTC
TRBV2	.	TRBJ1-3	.	CASSEGRPISGNTIYF	TGTGCCAGCAGTGAAGGGAGGCCGATCTCTGGAAACACCATATATTTT
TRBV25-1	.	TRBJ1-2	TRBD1	CASSPEGQGVYGYTF	TGTGCCAGCAGCCCCGAGGGACAGGGGGTTTATGGCTACACCTTC
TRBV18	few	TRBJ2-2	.	CASTNSWSYTGELFF	TGTGCCAGCACGAACTCCTGGAGTTACACCGGGGAGCTGTTTTTT
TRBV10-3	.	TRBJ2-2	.	CAISDAGTGELFF	TGTGCCATCAGTGATGCAGGGACTGGGGAGCTGTTTTTT
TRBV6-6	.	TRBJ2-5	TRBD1	CASSFGTADGETQYF	TGTGCCAGCAGTTTTGGGACAGCCGATGGGGAGACCCAGTACTTC
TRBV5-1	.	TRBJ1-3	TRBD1	CASSPGGTERSNTIYF	TGCGCCAGCAGCCCGGGAGGGACAGAAAGATCAAACACCATATATTTT
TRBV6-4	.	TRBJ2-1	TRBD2	CASTAEASGSLRQFF	TGTGCCAGCACCGCGGAGGCTAGCGGGAGTCTAAGACAGTTCTTC
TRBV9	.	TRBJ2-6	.	CASSAVSIAGANVLTF	TGTGCCAGCAGCGCTGTATCTATCGCTGGGGCCAACGTCCTGACTTTC
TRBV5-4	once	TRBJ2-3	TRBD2	CASSAGLGFSDTQYF	TGTGCCAGCAGCGCCGGACTAGGGTTCTCAGATACGCAGTATTTT
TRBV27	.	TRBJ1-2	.	CASSPGSSGYTF	TGTGCCAGCAGTCCAGGGTCGAGTGGCTACACCTTC
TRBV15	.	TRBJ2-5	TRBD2	CATSGTSGSEETQYF	TGTGCCACCAGCGGGACTAGCGGGAGTGAAGAGACCCAGTACTTC
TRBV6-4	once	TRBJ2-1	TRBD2	CASSETGGTYNEQFF	TGTGCCAGCAGTGAAACGGGAGGGACCTACAATGAGCAGTTCTTC
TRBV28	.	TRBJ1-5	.	CASSDYSNQPQHF	TGTGCCAGCAGTGACTATAGCAATCAGCCCCAGCATTTT
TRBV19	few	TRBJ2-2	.	CASSMLEGLSGELFF	TGTGCCAGTAGTATGCTCGAGGGTTTGTCCGGGGAGCTGTTTTTT
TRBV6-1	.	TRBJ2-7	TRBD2	CASSALAGLYEQYF	TGTGCCAGCAGTGCCCTAGCGGGACTCTACGAGCAGTACTTC
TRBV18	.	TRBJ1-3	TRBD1	CASSTGGQNTIYF	TGTGCCAGCTCGACAGGGGGCCAAAACACCATATATTTT
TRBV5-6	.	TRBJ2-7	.	CASSLLRGSYEQYF	TGTGCCAGCAGCTTGCTAAGGGGCTCCTACGAGCAGTACTTC
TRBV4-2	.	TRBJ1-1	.	CASSQVERMNTEAFF	TGTGCCAGCAGCCAAGTTGAGAGAATGAACACTGAAGCTTTCTTT
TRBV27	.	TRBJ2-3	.	CASSFVVGGDTQYF	TGTGCCAGCAGTTTCGTGGTCGGAGGAGATACGCAGTATTTT
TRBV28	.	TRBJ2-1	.	CASSLRWNEQFF	TGTGCCAGCAGTTTGCGGTGGAATGAGCAGTTCTTC
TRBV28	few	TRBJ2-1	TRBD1	CASSGGRTGGYEQFF	TGTGCCAGCAGTGGGGGGCGGACAGGGGGCTATGAGCAGTTCTTC
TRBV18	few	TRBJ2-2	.	CASASMTGELFF	TGTGCCAGCGCCAGTATGACCGGGGAGCTGTTTTTT
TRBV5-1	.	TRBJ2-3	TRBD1	CASSSWGTATDTQYF	TGCGCCAGCAGCTCGTGGGGGACAGCCACAGATACGCAGTATTTT
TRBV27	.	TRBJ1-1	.	CASRSKGVANTEAFF	TGTGCCAGCAGGTCTAAAGGGGTGGCAAACACTGAAGCTTTCTTT
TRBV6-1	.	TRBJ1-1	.	CASSEANTEAFF	TGTGCCAGCTCTGAGGCGAACACTGAAGCTTTCTTT
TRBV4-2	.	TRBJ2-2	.	CASSQDLSLATNTGELFF	TGTGCCAGCAGCCAAGATCTAAGTCTAGCGACTAACACCGGGGAGCTGTTTTTT
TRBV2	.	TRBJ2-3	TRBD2	CASSLRASGRTDTQYF	TGTGCCAGCAGTCTCCGGGCTAGCGGGAGGACAGATACGCAGTATTTT
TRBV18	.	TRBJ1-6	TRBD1	CASSPGQGNSPLHF	TGTGCCAGCTCACCCGGACAGGGGAATTCACCCCTCCACTTT